The clone carrying this TCR beta chain was found a few times. The antigen remains undetermined. This specimen belongs to a study of shared clonotypes between healthy human individuals. Across the whole study: Used for every donor were three CD4 naive, three CD4 memory, two CD8 naive and one CD8 memory plate.

Every immunoSEQ plate was one replicate of a subset's evenly spread DNA. Data came from immunoSEQ multiplex PCR; TCRdb stores just in-frame clones and leaves some out. The sample includes more than 2,000,000 clones, 85% to 95% of them seen just once. General study points: About 5% of naive CD4 clonotypes were common to a handful of donors.

Sequences were obtained from naive CD4+ T cells from PBMCs. Subset indicated: CD45RA+ positively selected. The clonotype was recovered from a man between 18 and 29 years old in good health. Some clones in this sample may be carry-over from other donors' samples.

The DNA for the CDR3 is TGTGCCAGCAGCTTAACCGGAGCAAGCTCTGGAAACACCATATATTTT. Translation gives CASSLTGASSGNTIYF. The J gene is TRBJ1-3, the V gene TRBV7-3, with D hard to call. Trimming stripped 0 bases from V and 0 bases from J, with 9 bases between. There are 16 residues in the CDR3. Germline V gene sequence: CDR1 SGHTA, CDR2 FQGTGA.